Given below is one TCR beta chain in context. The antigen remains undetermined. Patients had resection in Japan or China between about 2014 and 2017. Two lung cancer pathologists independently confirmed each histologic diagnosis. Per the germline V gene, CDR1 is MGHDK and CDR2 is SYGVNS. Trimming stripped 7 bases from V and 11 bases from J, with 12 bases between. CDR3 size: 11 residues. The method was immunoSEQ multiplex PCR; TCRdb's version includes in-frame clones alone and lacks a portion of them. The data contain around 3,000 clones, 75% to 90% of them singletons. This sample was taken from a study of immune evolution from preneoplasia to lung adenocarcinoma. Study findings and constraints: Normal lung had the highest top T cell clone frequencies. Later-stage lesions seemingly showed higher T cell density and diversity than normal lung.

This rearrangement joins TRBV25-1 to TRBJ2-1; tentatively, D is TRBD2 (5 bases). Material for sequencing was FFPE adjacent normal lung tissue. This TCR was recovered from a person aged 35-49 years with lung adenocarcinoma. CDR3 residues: CASTLAAQQFF. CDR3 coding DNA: TGTGCCAGCACCCTAGCTGCACAGCAGTTCTTC.